This TCR beta chain was sequenced during a study of Ad26.COV2.S vaccination and SARS-CoV-2 variants. Study outcomes and limitations: The placebo group had lower spike-specific TCR breadth than the vaccine recipients did. Vaccinees reportedly had broad spike-specific CD8+ and CD4+ T cell responses.

In germline, CDR1 is LGHDT, CDR2 YNNKEL (reference sequence). Trimming stripped 5 bases from V and 9 bases from J, with 14 bases between. The length of the CDR3 is 12 residues. Libraries were prepared by immunoSEQ multiplex PCR; TCRdb keeps only in-frame clonotypes and omits some of them. The sample lists about 350,000 clones, about 88% occurring once. Treatment defined: around 19 received Ad26.COV2.S at low or high dose, single or two shots; roughly five received placebo; per-sample allocation not given. Collection of the samples took place on day 63 after the first injection of vaccine or placebo. A remark on this clone: Its antigen is unidentified.

The V and J genes are TRBV3-1 (or the pseudogene TRBV3-2) and TRBJ2-7; D might be TRBD1 or TRBD2, each matching 5 bases. The starting material was peripheral blood, obtained in a trial of Ad26.COV2.S vaccine versus placebo. The receptor was derived from a person aged 18-60 years who received the Ad26.COV2.S COVID-19 vaccine or a placebo. This CDR3 is CASSELEDMQYF. The CDR3 DNA is TGTGCCAGCAGCGAATTGGAGGACATGCAGTACTTC.